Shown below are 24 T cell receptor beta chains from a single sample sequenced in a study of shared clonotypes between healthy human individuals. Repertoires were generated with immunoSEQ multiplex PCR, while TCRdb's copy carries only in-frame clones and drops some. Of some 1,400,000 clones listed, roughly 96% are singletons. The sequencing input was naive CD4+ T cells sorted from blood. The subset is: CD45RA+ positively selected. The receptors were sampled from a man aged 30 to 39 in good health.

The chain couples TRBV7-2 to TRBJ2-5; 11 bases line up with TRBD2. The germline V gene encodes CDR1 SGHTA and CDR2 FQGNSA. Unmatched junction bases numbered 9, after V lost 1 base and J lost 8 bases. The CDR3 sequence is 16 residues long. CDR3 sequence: CASSLVPGTSGLTQYF. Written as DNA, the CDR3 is TGTGCCAGCAGCTTAGTCCCCGGGACTAGCGGCCTAACCCAGTACTTC.

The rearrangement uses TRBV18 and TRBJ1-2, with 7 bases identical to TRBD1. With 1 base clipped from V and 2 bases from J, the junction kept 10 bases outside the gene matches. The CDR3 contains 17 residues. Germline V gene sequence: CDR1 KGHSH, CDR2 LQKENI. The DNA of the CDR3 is TGTGCCAGCTCACCACTGTCGGGACAGAGCAGAAACTATGGCTACACCTTC. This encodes CASSPLSGQSRNYGYTF.

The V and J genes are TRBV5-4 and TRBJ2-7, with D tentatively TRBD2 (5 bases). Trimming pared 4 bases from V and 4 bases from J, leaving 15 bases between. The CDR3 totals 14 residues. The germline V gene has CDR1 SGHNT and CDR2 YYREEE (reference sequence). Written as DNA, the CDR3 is TGTGCCAGCAGCAGGGTGGACTTACAATACGAGCAGTACTTC. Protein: CASSRVDLQYEQYF.

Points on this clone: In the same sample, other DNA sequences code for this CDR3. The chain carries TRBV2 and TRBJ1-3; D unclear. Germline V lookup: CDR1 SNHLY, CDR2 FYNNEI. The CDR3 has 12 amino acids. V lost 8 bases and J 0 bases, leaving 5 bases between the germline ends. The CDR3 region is CASSGSGNTIYF. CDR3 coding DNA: TGTGCCAGCTCCGGCTCTGGAAACACCATATATTTT.

DNA of the CDR3: TGTGCCAGCAGTTTAAGGGACAGGGTTTCAGAGACCCAGTACTTC. Residues: CASSLRDRVSETQYF. This chain links TRBV27 with TRBJ2-5; 9 nucleotides match TRBD1. The J segment lost 4 bases and the V segment lost 2 bases, leaving 5 bases of the junction unmatched. Germline-derived CDR1 and CDR2 are MNHEY and SMNVEV (reference sequence). The CDR3 is 15 amino acids.

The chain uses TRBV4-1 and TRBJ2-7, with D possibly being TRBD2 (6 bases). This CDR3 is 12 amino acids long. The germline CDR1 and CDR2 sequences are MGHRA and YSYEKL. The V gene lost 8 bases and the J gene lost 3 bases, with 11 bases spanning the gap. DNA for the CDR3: TGCGCCAGCTCTGGGCGGGGCTACGAGCAGTACTTC. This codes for CASSGRGYEQYF.

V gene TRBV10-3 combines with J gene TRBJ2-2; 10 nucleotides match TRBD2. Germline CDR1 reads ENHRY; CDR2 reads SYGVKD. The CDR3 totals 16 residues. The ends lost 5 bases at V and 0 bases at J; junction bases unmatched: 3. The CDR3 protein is CAISPLAGANTGELFF. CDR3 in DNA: TGTGCCATCAGTCCTCTAGCGGGAGCGAACACCGGGGAGCTGTTTTTT.

The DNA of the CDR3 is TGCGCCAGCAGTCAATCGATAGGGGTCAACGCACCTAAATACAATGAGCAGTTCTTC. Translated, it gives CASSQSIGVNAPKYNEQFF. This chain uses TRBV23-1 with TRBJ2-1, with D perhaps TRBD1 (5 bases). TRBV23-1 counts as an open reading frame of uncertain function. The CDR3 extends over 19 amino acids. V lost 0 bases, J lost 4 bases, and 22 bases lay in between.

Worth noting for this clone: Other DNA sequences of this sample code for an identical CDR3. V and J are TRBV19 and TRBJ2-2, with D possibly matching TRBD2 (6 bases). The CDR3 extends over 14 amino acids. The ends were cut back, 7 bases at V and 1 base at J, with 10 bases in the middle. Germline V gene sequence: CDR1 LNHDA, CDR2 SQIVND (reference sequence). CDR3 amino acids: CASTGTQNTGELFF. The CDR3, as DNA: TGTGCCAGTACCGGGACTCAGAACACCGGGGAGCTGTTTTTT.

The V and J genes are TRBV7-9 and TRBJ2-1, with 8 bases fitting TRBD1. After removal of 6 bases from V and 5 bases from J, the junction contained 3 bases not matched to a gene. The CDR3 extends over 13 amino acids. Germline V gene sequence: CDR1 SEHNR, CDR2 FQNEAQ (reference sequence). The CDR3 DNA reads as TGTGCCAGCAGGGACAGGGAGAACAATGAGCAGTTCTTC. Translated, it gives CASRDRENNEQFF. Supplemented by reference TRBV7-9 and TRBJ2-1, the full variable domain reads DTGVSQNPRHKITKRGQNVTFRCDPISEHNRLYWYRQTLGQGPEFLTYFQNEAQLEKSRLLSDRFSAERPKGSFSTLEIQRTEQGDSAMYLCASRDRENNEQFFGPGTRLTVL.

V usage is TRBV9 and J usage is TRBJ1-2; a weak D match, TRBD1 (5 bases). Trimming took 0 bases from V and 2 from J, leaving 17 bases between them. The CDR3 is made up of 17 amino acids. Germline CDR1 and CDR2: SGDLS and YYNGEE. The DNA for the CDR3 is TGTGCCAGCAGCGTAGTCACCGGGGCGACCGGCAACTATGGCTACACCTTC. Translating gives CASSVVTGATGNYGYTF.

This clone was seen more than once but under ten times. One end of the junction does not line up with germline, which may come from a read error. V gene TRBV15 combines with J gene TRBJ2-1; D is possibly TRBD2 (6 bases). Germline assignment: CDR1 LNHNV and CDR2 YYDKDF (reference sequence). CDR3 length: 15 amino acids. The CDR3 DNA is TGTGCCAGCAGCCCGGGACTTAGCTCCTACAATGAGCAGTTCTTC. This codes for CASSPGLSSYNEQFF.

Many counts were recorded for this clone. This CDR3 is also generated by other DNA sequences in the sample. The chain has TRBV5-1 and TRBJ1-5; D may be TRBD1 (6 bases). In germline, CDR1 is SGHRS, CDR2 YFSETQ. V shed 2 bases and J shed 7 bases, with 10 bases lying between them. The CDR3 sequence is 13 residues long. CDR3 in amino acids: CASSFEGDQPQHF. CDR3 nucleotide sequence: TGCGCCAGCAGCTTTGAGGGGGACCAGCCCCAGCATTTT.

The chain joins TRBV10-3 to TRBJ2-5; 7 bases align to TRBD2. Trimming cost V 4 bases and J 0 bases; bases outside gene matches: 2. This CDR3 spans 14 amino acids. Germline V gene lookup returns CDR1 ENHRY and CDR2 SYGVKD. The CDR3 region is CAISGGTNQETQYF. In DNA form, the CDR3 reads TGTGCCATCAGTGGGGGGACTAACCAAGAGACCCAGTACTTC.

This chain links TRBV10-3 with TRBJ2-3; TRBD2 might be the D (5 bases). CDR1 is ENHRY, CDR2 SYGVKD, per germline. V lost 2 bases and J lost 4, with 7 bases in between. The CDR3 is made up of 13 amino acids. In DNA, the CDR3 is TGTGCCATCAGTGAGACTAGTCCAGATACGCAGTATTTT. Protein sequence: CAISETSPDTQYF.

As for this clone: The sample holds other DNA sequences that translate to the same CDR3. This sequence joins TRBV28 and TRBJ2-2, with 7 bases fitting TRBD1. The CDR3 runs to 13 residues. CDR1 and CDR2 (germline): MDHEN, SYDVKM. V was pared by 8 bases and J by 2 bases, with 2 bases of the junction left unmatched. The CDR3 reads CASRDRNTGELFF. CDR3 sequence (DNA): TGTGCCAGCCGGGACAGAAACACCGGGGAGCTGTTTTTT.

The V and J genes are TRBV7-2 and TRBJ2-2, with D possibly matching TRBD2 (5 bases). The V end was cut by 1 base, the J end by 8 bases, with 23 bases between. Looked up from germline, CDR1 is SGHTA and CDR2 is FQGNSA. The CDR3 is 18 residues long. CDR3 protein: CASSLGYTPGSRVGELFF. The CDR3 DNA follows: TGTGCCAGCAGCTTAGGGTATACACCGGGAAGCCGTGTAGGGGAGCTGTTTTTT.

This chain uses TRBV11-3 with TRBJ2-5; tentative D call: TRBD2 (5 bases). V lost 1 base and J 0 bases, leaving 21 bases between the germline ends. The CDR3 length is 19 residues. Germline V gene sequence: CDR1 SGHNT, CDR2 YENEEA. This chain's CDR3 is CASSLGTGNQLGYQETQYF. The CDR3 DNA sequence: TGTGCCAGCAGCTTAGGGACGGGAAACCAGCTCGGGTACCAAGAGACCCAGTACTTC.

This chain's CDR3 is CASSILGATSTDTQYF. The CDR3 region has the DNA TGTGCCAGTAGTATACTAGGGGCCACTAGCACAGATACGCAGTATTTT. The chain joins TRBV19 to TRBJ2-3; a weak D match, TRBD1 (5 bases). Germline CDR1 is LNHDA and CDR2 is SQIVND (reference sequence). The CDR3 contains 16 residues. V lost 2 bases to trimming and J lost 0 bases, with 12 bases between them.

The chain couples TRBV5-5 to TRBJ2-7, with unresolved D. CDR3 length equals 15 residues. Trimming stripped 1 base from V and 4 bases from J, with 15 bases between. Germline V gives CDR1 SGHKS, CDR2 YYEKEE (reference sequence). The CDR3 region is CASSLTGQDIYEQYF. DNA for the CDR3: TGTGCCAGCAGCTTGACCGGCCAAGACATATACGAGCAGTACTTC.

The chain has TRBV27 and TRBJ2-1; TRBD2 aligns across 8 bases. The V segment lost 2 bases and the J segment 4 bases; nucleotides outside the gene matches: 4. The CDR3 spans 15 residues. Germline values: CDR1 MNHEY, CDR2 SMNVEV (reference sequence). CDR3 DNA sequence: TGTGCCAGCAGTTTAGGGGGACTAGGTTACAATGAGCAGTTCTTC. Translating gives CASSLGGLGYNEQFF.

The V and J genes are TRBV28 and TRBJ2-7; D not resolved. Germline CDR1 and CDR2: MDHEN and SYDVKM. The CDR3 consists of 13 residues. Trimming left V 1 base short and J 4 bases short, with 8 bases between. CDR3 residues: CASSLFGRYEQYF. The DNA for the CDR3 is TGTGCCAGCAGTTTATTCGGCCGATACGAGCAGTACTTC.

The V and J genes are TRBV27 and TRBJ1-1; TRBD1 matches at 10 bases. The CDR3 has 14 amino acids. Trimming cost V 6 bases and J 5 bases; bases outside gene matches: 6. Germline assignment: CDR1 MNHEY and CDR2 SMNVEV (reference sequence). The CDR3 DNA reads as TGTGCCAGCAGCAGGGGACAGGGGAGTACTGAAGCTTTCTTT. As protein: CASSRGQGSTEAFF.

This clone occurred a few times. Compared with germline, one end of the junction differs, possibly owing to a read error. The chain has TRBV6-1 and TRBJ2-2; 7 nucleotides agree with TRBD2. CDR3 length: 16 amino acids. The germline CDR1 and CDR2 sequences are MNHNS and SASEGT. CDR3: CASSEGLGRGGRELFF. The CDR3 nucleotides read TGTGCCAGCAGCGAAGGACTAGGACGTGGCGGGCGGGAGCTGTTTTTT.